The T cell receptor beta chain under discussion was sequenced for a study of T cell responses to AZD1222 COVID-19 vaccine. Study results and caveats: Spike-specific TCR breadth and depth grew following two AZD1222 doses. The CD4 TCRs associated with vaccination extended across spike and predominated at 160-218 and 743-854.

Regarding this clone: As yet, its antigen is unknown.

Assay used: immunoSEQ multiplex PCR; TCRdb lists only in-frame clones, some missing. Among 60,000 to 65,000 clones listed, more than 70% were seen once. This sequence was found in an adult in good health. The sample in question was peripheral blood, obtained on day 0 of AZD1222 vaccination.

The chain's CDR3 is CASSLQLANTGELFF. The DNA for the CDR3 is TGTGCCAGCAGCTTACAGCTGGCGAACACCGGGGAGCTGTTTTTT. This sequence joins TRBV5-5 and TRBJ2-2; D not resolved. There are 15 residues in the CDR3. V lost 2 bases and J lost 0, with 8 bases in between. Germline loops: CDR1 SGHKS, CDR2 YYEKEE (reference sequence).